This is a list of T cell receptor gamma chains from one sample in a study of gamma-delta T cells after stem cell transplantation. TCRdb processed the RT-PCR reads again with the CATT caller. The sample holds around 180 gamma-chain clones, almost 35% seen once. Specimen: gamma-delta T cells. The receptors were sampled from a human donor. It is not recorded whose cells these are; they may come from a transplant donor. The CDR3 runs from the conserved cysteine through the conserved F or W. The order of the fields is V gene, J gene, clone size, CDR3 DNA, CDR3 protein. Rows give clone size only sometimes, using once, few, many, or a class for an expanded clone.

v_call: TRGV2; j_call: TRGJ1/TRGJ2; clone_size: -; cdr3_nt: TGTGCCACCTGGGACGGGCGGCCGTATAAGAACCTCTTT; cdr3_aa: CATWDGRPYKNLF
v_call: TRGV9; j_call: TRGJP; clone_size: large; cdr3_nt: TGTGCCTTGTGGGAGGTGCAAGAGTTGGGCAAAAAAATCAAGGTATTT; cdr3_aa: CALWEVQELGKKIKVF
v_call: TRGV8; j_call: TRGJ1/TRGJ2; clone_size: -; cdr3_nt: TGTGCCACCTGGGCCGAAACCCATTATAAGAAACTCTTT; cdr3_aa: CATWAETHYKKLF
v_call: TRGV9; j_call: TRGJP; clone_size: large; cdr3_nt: TGTGCCTTGTGGGAGCGAGAGTTGGGCAAAAAAATCAAGGTATTT; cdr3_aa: CALWERELGKKIKVF
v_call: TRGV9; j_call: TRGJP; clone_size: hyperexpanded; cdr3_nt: TGTGCCTTGTGGGAGGTGCACCTTGAGTTGGGCAAAAAAATCAAGGTATTT; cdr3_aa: CALWEVHLELGKKIKVF
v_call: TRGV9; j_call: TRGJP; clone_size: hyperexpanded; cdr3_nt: TGTGCCTTGTGGGAGGGATTTCAAGAGTTGGGCAAAAAAATCAAGGTATTT; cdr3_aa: CALWEGFQELGKKIKVF
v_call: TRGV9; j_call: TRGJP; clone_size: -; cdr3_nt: TGTGCCTTGTGGGAGGTGGGAGAGTTGGGCAAAAAAATCAAGGTATTT; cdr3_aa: CALWEVGELGKKIKVF
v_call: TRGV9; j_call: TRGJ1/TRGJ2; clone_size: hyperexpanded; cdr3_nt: TGTGCCTTGTGGGAGGTGCGAGAGGAGAAACTCTTT; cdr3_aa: CALWEVREEKLF
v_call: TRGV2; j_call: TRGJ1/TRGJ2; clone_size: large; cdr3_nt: TGTGCCACCTGGGACGGTTATAAGAAACTCTTT; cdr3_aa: CATWDGYKKLF